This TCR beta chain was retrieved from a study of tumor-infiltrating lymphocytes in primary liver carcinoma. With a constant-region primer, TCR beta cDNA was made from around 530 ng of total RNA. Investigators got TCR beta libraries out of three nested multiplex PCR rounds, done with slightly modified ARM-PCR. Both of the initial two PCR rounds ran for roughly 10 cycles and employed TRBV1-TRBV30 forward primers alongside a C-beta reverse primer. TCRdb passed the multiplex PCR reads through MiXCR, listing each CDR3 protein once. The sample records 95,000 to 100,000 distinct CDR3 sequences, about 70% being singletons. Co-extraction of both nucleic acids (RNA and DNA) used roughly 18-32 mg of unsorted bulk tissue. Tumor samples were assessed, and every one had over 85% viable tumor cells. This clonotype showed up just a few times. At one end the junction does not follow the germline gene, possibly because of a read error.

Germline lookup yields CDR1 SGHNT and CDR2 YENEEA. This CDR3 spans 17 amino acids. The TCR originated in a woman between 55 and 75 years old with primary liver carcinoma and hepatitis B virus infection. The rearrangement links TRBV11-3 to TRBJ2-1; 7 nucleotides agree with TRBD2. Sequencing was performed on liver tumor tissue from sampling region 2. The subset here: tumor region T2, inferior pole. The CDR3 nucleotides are TGTGCCAGCAGTTTAGGTCGGGGGGAGTGGGGTGTCGATGAACAGTCCTTC. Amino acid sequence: CASSLGRGEWGVDEQSF. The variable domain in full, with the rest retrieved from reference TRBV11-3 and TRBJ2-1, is EAGVVQSPRYKIIEKKQPVAFWCNPISGHNTLYWYLQNLGQGPELLIRYENEEAVDDSQLPKDRFSAERLKGVDSTLKIQPAELGDSAVYLCASSLGRGEWGVDEQSFGPGTRLTVL.